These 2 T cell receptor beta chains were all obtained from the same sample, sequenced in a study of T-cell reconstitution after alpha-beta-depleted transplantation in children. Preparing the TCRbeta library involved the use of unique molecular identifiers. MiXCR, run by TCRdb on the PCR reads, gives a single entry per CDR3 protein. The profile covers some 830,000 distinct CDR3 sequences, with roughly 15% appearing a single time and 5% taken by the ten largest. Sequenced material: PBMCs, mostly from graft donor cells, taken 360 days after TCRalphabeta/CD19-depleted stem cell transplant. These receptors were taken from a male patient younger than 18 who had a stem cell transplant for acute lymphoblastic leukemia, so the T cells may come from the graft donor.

The CDR3 protein is CASSAPSGSEQYF. The CDR3 nucleotides read TGCGCCAGCAGCGCCCCGTCCGGGAGTGAGCAGTACTTC. The chain has TRBV5-1 and TRBJ2-7, with D tentatively TRBD2 (6 bases). Trimming cost V 4 bases and J 7 bases, with 15 bases left between them. The germline V gene has CDR1 SGHRS and CDR2 YFSETQ. CDR3 length equals 13 residues.

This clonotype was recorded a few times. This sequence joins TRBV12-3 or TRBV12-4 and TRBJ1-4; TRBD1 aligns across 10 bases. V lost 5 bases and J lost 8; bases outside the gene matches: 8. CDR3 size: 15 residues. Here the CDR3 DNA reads TGTGCCAGCAGTCCGCCGGGACAGGGGATCGAAAAACTGTTTTTT. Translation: CASSPPGQGIEKLFF.